This T cell receptor beta chain was sequenced in a study of cytomegalovirus exposure and HLA in healthy donors. PCR primers comprised 60 Vbeta and 13 Jbeta primers. Using immunoSEQ multiplex PCR, the repertoire was profiled, and TCRdb retains in-frame clones only, with some absent. Here the sample spans around 97,000 clones, around 81% being singletons. Sequencing used PBMCs. The sequence came from a man aged 35 to 55 in good health and CMV-seropositive.

CDR3: CASSYTGGAARAEQYF. The CDR3, as DNA: TGTGCCAGCAGTTACACCGGAGGGGCGGCTCGGGCCGAGCAGTACTTC. The chain links TRBV6-5 to TRBJ2-7, with D possibly TRBD2 on 6 matching bases. V dropped 2 bases and J dropped 6 bases, with 20 bases sitting between them. The CDR3 is 16 residues long. Germline CDR1 reads MNHEY; CDR2 reads SVGAGI.